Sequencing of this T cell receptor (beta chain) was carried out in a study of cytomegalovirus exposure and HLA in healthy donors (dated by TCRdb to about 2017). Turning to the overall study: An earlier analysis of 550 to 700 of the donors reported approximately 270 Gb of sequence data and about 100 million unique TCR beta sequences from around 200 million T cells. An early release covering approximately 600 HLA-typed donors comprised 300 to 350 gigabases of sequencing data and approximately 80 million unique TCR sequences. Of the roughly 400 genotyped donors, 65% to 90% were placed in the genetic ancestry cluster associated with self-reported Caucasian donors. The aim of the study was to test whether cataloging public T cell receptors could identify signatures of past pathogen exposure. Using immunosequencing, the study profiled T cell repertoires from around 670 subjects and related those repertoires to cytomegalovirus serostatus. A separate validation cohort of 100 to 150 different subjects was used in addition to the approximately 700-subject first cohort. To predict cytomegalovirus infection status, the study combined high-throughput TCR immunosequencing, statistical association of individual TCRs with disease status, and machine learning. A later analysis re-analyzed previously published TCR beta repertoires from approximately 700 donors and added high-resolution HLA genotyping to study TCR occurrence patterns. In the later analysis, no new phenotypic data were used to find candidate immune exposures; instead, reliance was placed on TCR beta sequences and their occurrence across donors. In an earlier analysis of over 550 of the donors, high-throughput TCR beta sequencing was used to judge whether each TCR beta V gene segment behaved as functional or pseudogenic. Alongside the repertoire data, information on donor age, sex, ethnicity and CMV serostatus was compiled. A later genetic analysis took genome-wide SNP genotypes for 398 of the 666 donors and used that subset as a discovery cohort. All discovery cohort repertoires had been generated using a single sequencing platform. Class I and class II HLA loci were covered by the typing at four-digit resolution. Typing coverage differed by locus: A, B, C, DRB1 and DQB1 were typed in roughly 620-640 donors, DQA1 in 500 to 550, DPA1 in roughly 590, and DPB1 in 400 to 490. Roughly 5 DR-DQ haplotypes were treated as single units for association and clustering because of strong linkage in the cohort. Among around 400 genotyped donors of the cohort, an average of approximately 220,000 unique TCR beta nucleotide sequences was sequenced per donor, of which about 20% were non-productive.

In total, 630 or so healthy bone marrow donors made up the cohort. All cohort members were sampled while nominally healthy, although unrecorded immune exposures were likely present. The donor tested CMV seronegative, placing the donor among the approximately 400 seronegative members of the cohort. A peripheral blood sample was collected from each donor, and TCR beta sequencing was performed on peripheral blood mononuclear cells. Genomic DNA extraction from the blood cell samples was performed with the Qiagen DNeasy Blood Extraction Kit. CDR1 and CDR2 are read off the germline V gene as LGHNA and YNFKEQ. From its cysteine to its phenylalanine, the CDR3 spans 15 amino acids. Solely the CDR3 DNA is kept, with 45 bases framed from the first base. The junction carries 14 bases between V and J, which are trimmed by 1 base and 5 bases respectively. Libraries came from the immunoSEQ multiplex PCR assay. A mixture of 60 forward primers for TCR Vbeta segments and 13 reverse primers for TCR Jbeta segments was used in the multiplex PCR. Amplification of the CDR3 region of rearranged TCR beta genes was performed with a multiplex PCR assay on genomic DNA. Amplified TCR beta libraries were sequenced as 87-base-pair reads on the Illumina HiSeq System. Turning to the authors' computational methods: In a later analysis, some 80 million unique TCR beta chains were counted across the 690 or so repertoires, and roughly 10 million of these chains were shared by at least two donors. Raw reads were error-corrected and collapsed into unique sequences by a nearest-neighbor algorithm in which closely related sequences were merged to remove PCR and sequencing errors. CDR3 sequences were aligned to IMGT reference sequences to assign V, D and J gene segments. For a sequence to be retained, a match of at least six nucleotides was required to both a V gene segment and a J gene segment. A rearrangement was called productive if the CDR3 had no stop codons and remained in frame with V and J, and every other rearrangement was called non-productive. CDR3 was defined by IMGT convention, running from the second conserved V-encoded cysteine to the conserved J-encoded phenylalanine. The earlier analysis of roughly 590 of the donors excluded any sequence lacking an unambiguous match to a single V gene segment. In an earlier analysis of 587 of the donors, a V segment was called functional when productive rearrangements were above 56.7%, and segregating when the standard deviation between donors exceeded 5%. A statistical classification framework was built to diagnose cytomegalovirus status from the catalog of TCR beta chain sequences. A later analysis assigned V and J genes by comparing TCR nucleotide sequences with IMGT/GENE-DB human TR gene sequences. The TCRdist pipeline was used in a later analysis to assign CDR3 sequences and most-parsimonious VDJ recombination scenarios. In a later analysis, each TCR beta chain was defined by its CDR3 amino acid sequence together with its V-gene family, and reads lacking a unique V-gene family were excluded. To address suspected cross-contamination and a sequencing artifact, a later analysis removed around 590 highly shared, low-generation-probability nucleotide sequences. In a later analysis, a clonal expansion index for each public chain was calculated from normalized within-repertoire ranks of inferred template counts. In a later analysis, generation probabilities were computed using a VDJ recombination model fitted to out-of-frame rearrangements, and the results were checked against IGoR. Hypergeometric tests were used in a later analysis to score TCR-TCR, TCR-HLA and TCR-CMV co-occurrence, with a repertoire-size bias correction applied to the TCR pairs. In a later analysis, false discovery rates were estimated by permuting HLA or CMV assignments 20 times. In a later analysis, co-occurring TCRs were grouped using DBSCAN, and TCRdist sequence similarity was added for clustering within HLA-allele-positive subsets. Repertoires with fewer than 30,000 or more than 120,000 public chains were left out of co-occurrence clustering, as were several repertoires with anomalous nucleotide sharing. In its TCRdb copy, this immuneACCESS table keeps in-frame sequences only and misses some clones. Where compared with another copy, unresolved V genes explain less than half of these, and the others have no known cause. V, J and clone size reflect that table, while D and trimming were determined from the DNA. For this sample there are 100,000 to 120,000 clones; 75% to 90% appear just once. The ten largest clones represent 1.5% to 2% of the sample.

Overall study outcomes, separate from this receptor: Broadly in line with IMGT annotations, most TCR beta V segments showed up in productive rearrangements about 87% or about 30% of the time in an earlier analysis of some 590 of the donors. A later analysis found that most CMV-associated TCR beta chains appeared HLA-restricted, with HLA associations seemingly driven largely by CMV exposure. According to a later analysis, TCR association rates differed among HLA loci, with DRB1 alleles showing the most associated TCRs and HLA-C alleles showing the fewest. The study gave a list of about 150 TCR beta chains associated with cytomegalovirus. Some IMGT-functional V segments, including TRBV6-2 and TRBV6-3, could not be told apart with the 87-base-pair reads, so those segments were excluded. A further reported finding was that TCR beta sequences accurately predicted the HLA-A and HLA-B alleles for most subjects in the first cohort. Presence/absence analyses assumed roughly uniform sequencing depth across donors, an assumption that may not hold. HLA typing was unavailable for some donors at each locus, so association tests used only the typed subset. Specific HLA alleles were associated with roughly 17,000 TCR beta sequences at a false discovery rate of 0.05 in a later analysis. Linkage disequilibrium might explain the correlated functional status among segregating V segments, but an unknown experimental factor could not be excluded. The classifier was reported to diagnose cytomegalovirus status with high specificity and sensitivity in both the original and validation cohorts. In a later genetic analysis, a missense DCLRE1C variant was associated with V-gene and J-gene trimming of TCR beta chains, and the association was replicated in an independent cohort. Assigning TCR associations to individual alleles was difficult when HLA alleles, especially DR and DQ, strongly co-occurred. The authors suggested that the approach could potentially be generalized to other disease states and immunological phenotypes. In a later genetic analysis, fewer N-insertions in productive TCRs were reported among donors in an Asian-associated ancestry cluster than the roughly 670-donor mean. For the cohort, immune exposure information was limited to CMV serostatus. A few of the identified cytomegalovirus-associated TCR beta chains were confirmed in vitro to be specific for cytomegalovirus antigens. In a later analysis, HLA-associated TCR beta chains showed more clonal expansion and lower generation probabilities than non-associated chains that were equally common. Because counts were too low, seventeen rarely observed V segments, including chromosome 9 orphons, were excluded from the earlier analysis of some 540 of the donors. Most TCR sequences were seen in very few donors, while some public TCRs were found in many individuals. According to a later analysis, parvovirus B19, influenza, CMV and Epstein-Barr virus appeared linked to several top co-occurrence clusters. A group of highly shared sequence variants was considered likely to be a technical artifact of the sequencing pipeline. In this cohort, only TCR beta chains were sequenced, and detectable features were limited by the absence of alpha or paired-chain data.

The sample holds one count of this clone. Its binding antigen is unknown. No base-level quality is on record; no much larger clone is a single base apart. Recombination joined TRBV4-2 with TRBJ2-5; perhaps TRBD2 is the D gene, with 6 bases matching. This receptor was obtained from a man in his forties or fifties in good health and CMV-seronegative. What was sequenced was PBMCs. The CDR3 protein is CASSQGAAGDETQYF. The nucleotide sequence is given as TGTGCCAGCAGCCAAGGGGCAGCGGGCGATGAGACCCAGTACTTC.